This T cell receptor beta chain was profiled in a study of cytomegalovirus exposure and HLA in healthy donors. Notes on this clone: Antigen unknown.

V lost 5 bases and J lost 4; bases outside the gene matches: 6. The length of the CDR3 is 14 residues. From germline, CDR1 is SGHRS and CDR2 YFSETQ. It was with 60 Vbeta and 13 Jbeta primers that the PCR ran. The data were produced by immunoSEQ multiplex PCR, yet TCRdb's version contains in-frame clones alone and is incomplete. This sample yields 130,000 or so clones, of which more than 60% are seen a single time; approximately 6.5% belongs to the top ten. The study, taken as a whole, reports: Across donors, sequencing depth was assumed by presence/absence analyses to be roughly uniform. Versus the approximately 700-donor mean, an Asian-associated ancestry cluster reportedly showed fewer N-insertions in a later analysis. For most TCR beta V segments, an earlier analysis put the productive rate at about 90% or about 30% of the time.

The sequence came from a woman in her sixties or seventies in good health and CMV-seronegative. Source material: PBMCs. The chain has TRBV5-1 and TRBJ1-1, with TRBD1 matching 9 bases. CDR3 protein: CASSIRDRATEAFF. Written as DNA, the CDR3 is TGCGCCAGCAGTATCCGGGACAGGGCCACTGAAGCTTTCTTT.